This T cell receptor (beta chain) was identified during a study of technical replicates of blood from a handful of donors. This CDR3 spans 18 amino acids. Germline CDR1 and CDR2: SGHVS and FNYEAQ. Trimming pared 5 bases from V and 0 bases from J, leaving 22 bases between. Method: immunoSEQ multiplex PCR; TCRdb's copy keeps in-frame clones and lacks some. The table includes about 66,000 clones, around nine tenths detected once. A single count supports this clone. The chain employs TRBV7-6 and TRBJ1-1, with a weak D call TRBD1 (5 bases). This TCR was recovered from a human donor in good health. Some clones in this sample may be carry-over from other donors' samples. Source material: PBMCs. For the CDR3, the DNA is TGTGCCAGCAGCCCACACCCGGGCAGGGCAGGGATGAACACTGAAGCTTTCTTT. The encoded protein is CASSPHPGRAGMNTEAFF. The full variable domain, its missing parts supplied by reference TRBV7-6 and TRBJ1-1, is GAGVSQSPRYKVTKRGQDVALRCDPISGHVSLYWYRQALGQGPEFLTYFNYEAQQDKSGLPNDRFSAERPEGSISTLTIQRTEQRDSAMYRCASSPHPGRAGMNTEAFFGQGTRLTVV.